This TCR beta chain came from a study of immune evolution from preneoplasia to lung adenocarcinoma. Turning to the study itself: HLA loss of heterozygosity: about 7% AIS, about 15% MIA, around 35% ADC, none AAH. Study results and caveats: Clonality was highest in normal lung, lower in later-stage lesions apparently.

Premalignant or tumor cells were enriched by macro-dissection after pathologic assessment. Trimming removed 5 bases from V and 13 bases from J; junction bases left unmatched: 10. The germline V gene encodes CDR1 SGHRS and CDR2 YFSETQ. The CDR3 has 13 amino acids. Notes on this clone: Its antigen is not identified.

Assay used: immunoSEQ multiplex PCR; TCRdb lists only in-frame clones, some missing. The profile shows about 11,000 clones, roughly 84% of them singletons. The sample consisted of FFPE minimally invasive lung adenocarcinoma tissue. The source of this sequence is a person in their 70s with lung adenocarcinoma. The chain has TRBV5-1 and TRBJ2-1, with 9 bases fitting TRBD2. The CDR3 DNA is TGCGCCAGCAGTGCTAGCGGGGCGTTCGAACAGTTCTTC. Translated: CASSASGAFEQFF.